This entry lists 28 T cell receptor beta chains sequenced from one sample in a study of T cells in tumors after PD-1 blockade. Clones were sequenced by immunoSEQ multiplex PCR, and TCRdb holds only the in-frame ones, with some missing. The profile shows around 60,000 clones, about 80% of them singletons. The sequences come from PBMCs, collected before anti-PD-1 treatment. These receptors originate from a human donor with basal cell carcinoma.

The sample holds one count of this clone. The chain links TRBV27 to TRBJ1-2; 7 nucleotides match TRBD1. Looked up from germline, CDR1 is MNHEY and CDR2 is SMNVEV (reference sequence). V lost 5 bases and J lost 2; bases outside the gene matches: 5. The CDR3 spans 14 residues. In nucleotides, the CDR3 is TGTGCCAGCAGTCCTGACAGGGCCAACTATGGCTACACCTTC. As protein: CASSPDRANYGYTF.

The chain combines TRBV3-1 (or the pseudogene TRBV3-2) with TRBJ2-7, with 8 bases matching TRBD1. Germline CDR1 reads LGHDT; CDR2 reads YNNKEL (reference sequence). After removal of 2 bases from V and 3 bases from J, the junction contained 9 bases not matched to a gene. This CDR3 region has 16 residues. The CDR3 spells CASSQSGQGQFYEQYF. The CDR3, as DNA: TGTGCCAGCAGCCAATCCGGACAGGGCCAGTTCTACGAGCAGTACTTC.

The DNA for the CDR3 is TGTGCCAGAGATCAGGGGGCTGTCACGCAGTATTTT. It codes for CARDQGAVTQYF. This chain connects TRBV27 to TRBJ2-3; 8 bases are shared with TRBD1. Germline V gene data show CDR1 as MNHEY and CDR2 as SMNVEV (reference sequence). The CDR3 contains 12 residues. V dropped 9 bases and J dropped 9; count of bases not matched to a gene: 8.

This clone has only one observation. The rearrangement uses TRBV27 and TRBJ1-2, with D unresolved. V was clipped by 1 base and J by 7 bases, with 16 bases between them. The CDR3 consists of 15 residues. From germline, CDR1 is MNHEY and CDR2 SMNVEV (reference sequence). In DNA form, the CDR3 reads TGTGCCAGCAGTTTATATGGGGAAGAGGTGGCTGGCTACACCTTC. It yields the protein CASSLYGEEVAGYTF.

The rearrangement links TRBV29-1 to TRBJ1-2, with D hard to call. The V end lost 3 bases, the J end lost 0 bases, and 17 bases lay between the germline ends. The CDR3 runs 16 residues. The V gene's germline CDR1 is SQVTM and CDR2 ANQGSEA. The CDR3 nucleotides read TGCAGCGTTGACGAAGTATCAGTCGAAGCTAACTATGGCTACACCTTC. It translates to CSVDEVSVEANYGYTF.

This CDR3 reads CASSPGDRVGGYTF. The CDR3 DNA reads as TGTGCCAGCAGTCCGGGGGACAGGGTTGGGGGCTACACCTTC. The chain uses TRBV6-5 and TRBJ1-2, with 9 bases matching TRBD1. Germline assignment: CDR1 MNHEY and CDR2 SVGAGI. Trimming took 5 bases from V and 8 from J; bases not matched to a gene: 9. This CDR3 has 14 residues.

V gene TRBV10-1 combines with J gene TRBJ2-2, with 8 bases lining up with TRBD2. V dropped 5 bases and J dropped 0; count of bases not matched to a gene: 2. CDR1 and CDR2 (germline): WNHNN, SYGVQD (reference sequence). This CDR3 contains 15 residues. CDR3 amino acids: CASSSGGANTGELFF. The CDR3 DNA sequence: TGCGCCAGCAGTTCGGGGGGGGCGAACACCGGGGAGCTGTTTTTT.

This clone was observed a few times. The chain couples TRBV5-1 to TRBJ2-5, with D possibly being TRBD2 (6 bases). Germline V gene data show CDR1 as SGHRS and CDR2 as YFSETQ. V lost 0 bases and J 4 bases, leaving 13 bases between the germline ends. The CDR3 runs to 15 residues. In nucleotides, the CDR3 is TGCGCCAGCAGCTTGGTGGGGCGGGGAGGAGAGACCCAGTACTTC. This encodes CASSLVGRGGETQYF.

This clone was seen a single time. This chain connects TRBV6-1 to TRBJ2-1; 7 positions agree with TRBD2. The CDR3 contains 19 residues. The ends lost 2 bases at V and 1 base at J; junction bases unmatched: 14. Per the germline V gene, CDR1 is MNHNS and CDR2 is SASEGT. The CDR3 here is CASSEPARRGVMSYNEQFF. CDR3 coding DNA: TGTGCCAGCAGTGAACCCGCGAGACGGGGGGTGATGTCCTACAATGAGCAGTTCTTC.

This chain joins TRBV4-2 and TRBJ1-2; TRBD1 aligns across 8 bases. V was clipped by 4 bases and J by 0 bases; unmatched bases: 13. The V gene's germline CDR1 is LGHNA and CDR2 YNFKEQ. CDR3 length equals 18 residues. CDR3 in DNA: TGTGCCAGCAGCCCGCGCGCCATACGGGACAGGACTAACTATGGCTACACCTTC. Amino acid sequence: CASSPRAIRDRTNYGYTF.

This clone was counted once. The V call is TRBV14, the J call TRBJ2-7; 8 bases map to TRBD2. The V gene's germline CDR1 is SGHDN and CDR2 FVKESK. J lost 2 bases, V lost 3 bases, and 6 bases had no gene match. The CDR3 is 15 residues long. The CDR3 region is CASSQAGTRAYEQYF. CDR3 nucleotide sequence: TGTGCCAGCAGCCAGGCCGGGACTAGGGCCTACGAGCAGTACTTC.

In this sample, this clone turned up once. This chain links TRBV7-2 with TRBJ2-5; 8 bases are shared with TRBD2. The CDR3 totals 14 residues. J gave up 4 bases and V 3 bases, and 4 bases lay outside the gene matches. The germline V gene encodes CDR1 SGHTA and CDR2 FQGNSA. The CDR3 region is CASSFSGTRETQYF. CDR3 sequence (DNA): TGTGCCAGCAGCTTTAGCGGGACTCGAGAGACCCAGTACTTC.

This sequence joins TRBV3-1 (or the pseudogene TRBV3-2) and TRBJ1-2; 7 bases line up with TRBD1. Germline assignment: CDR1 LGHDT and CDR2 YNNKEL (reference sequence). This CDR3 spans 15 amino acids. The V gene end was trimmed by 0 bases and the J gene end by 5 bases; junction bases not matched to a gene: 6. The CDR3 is CASSQDPQGGYGYTF. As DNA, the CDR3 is TGTGCCAGCAGCCAAGATCCCCAGGGGGGGTATGGCTACACCTTC.

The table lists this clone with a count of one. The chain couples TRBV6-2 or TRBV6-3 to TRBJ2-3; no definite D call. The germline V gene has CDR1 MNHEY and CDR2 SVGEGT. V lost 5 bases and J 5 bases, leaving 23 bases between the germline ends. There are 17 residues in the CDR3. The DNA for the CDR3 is TGTGCCAGCAGTCCCCGAGGTTCGGGCCTCCGCGGAGATACGCAGTATTTT. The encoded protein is CASSPRGSGLRGDTQYF.

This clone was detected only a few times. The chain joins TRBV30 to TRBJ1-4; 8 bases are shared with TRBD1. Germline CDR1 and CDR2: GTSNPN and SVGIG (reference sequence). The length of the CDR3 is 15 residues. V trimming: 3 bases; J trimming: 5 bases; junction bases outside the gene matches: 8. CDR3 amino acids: CAWSVWDRPNEKLFF. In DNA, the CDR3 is TGTGCCTGGAGCGTGTGGGACAGGCCGAATGAAAAACTGTTTTTT.

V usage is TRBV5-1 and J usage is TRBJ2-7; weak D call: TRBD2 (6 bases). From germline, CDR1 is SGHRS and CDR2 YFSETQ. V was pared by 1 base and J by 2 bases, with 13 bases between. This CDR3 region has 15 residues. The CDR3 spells CASSLFGGATYEQYF. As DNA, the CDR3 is TGCGCCAGCAGCTTGTTTGGAGGGGCAACCTACGAGCAGTACTTC. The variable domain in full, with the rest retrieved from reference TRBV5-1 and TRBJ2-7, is KAGVTQTPRYLIKTRGQQVTLSCSPISGHRSVSWYQQTPGQGLQFLFEYFSETQRNKGNFPGRFSGRQFSNSRSEMNVSTLELGDSALYLCASSLFGGATYEQYFGPGTRLTVT.

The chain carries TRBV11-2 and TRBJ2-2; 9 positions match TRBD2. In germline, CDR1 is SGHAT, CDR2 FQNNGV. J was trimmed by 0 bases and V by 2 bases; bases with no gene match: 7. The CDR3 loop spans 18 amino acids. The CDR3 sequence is CASSLRVAGVSNTGELFF. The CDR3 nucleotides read TGTGCCAGCAGCTTACGGGTAGCGGGGGTCTCGAACACCGGGGAGCTGTTTTTT.

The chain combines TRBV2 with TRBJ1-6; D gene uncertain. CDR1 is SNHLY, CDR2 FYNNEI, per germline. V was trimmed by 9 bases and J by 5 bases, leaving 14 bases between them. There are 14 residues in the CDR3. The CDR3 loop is CASTYSGDNSPLHF. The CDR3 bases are TGTGCCAGTACATACTCGGGTGATAATTCACCCCTCCACTTT.

In nucleotides, the CDR3 is TGTGCCAGCAGTTTCGCCGGGACACCTAACTATGGCTACACCTTC. Residues: CASSFAGTPNYGYTF. The chain links TRBV28 to TRBJ1-2, with D maybe TRBD1 (6 bases). Trimming shortened V by 3 bases and J by 0 bases, and 11 bases separated the two germline ends. The CDR3 sequence is 15 residues long. Looked up from germline, CDR1 is MDHEN and CDR2 is SYDVKM.

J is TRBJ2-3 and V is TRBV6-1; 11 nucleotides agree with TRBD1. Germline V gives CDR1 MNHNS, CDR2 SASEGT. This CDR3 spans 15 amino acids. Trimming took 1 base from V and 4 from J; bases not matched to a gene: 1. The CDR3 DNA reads TGTGCCAGCAGTGAAGGGACAGGGGGCTCAGATACGCAGTATTTT. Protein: CASSEGTGGSDTQYF.

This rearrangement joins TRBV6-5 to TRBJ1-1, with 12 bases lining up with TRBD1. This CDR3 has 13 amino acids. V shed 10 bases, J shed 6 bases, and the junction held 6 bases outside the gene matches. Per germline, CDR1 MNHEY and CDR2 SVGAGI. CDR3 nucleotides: TGTGCCACCCCGGGACAGGGGGCCGCTGAAGCTTTCTTT. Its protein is CATPGQGAAEAFF.

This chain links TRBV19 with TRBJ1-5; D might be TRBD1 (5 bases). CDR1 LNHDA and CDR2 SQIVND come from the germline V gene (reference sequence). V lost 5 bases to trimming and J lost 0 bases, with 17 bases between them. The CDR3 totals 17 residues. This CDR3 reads CASSVQANPYSNQPQHF. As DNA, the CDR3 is TGTGCCAGTAGTGTACAGGCGAACCCTTATAGCAATCAGCCCCAGCATTTT.

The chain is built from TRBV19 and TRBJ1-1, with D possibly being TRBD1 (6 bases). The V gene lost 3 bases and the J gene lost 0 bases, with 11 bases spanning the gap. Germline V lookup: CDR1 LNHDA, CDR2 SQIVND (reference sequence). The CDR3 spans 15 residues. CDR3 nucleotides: TGTGCCAGTAGTATCCAACAGGGCCTGAACACTGAAGCTTTCTTT. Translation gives CASSIQQGLNTEAFF.

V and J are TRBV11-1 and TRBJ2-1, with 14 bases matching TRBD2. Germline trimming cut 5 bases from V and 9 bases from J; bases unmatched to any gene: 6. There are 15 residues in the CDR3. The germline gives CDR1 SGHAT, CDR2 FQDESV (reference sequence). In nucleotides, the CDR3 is TGTGCCAGCAGCCGACTAGCGGGGGGGCCGTTTGAGCAGTTCTTC. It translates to CASSRLAGGPFEQFF.

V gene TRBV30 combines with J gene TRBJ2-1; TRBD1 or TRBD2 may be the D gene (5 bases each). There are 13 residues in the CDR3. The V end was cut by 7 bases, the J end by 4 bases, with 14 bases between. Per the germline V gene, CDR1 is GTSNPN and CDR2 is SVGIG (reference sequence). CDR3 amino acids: CASNTGTYNEQFF. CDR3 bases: TGTGCCTCGAATACCGGGACGTACAATGAGCAGTTCTTC.

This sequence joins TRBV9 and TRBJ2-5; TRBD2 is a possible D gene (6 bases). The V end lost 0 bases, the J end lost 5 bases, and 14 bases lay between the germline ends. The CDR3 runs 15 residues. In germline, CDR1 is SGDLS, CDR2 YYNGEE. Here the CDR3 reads CASSVAGGLGETQYF. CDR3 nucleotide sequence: TGTGCCAGCAGCGTAGCTGGAGGGTTGGGGGAGACCCAGTACTTC.

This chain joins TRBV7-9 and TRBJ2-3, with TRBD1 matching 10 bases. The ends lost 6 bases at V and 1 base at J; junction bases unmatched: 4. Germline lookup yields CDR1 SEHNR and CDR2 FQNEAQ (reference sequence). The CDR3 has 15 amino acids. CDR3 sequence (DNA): TGTGCCAGCAGTTTCGGACAGGGGGGCACAGATACGCAGTATTTT. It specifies CASSFGQGGTDTQYF. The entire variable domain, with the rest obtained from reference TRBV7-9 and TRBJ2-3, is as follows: DTGVSQNPRHKITKRGQNVTFRCDPISEHNRLYWYRQTLGQGPEFLTYFQNEAQLEKSRLLSDRFSAERPKGSFSTLEIQRTEQGDSAMYLCASSFGQGGTDTQYFGPGTRLTVL.

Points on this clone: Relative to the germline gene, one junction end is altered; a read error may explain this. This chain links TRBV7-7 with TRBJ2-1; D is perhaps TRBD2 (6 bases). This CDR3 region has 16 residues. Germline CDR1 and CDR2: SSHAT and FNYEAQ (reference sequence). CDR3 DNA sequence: TGTGCTAGCAGCTTAGGTATCGGGACTGGTAACAATGAGCAGTTCTTC. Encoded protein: CASSLGIGTGNNEQFF.